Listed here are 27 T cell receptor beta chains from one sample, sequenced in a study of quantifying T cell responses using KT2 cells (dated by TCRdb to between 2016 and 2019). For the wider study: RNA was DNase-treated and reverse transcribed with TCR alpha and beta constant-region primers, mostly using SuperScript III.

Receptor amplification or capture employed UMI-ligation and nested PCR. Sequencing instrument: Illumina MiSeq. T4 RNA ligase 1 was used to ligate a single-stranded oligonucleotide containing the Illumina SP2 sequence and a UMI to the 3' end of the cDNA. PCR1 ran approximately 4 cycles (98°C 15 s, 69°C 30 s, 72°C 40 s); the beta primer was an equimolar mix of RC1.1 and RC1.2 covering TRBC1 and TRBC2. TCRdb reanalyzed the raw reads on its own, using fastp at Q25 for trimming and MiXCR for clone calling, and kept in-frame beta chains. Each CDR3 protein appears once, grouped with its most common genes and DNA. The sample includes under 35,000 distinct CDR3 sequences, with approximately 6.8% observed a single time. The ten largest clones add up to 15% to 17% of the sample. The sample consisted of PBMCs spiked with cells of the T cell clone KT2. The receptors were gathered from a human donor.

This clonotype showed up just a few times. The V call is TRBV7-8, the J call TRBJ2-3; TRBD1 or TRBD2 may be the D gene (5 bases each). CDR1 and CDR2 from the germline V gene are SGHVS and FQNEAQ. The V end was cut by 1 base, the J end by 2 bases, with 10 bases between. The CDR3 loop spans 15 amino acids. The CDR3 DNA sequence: TGTGCCAGCAGCTTAGTGGGGACCCACACAGATACGCAGTATTTT. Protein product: CASSLVGTHTDTQYF.

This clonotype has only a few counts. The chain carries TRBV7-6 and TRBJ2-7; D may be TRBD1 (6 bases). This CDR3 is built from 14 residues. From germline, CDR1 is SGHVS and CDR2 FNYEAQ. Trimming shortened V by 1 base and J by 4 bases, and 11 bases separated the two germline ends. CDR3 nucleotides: TGTGCCAGCAGCTTAGGGGCAGGGGAGTACGAGCAGTACTTC. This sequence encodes CASSLGAGEYEQYF.

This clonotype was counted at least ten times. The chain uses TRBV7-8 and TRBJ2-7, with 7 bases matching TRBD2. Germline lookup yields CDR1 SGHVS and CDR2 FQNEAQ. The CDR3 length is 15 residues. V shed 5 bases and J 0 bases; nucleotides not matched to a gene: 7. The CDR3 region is CASSLTTGGSYEQYF. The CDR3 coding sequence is TGTGCCAGCAGCCTAACGACGGGAGGCTCCTACGAGCAGTACTTC.

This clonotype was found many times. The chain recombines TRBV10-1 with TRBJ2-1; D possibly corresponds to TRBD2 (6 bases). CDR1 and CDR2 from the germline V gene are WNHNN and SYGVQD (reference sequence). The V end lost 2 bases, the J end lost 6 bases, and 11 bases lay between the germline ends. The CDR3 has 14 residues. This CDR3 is CASSEGAGGNEQFF. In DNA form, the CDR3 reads TGCGCCAGCAGTGAGGGAGCGGGTGGCAATGAGCAGTTCTTC.

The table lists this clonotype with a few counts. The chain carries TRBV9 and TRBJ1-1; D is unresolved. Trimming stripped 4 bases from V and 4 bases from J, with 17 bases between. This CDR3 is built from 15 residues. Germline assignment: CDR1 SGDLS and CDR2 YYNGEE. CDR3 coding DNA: TGTGCCAGCAGCTCCAGCTTGGGGTGGTCCACTGAAGCTTTCTTT. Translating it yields CASSSSLGWSTEAFF.

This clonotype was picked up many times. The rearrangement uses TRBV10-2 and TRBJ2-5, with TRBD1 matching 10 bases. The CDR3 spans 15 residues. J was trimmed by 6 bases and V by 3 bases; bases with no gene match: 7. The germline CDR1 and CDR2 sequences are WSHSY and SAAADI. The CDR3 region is CASSDSGQGVKTQYF. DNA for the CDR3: TGCGCCAGCAGTGACTCCGGACAGGGGGTGAAGACCCAGTACTTC.

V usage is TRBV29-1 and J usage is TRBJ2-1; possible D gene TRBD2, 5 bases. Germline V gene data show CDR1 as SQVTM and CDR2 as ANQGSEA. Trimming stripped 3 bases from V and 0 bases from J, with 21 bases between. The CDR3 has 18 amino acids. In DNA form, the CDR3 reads TGCAGCGTTGATCGTTTTAGCGCAGTAAAAGCCTCCTACAATGAGCAGTTCTTC. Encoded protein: CSVDRFSAVKASYNEQFF.

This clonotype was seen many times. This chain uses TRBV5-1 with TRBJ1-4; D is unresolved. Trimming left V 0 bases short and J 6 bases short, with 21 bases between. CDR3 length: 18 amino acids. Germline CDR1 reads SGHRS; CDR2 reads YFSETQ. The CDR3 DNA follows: TGCGCCAGCAGCTTGGCCGGCGGGCCTGGCCGCACTCATGAAAAACTGTTTTTT. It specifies CASSLAGGPGRTHEKLFF.

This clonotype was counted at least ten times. The chain's CDR3 is CASSEGFMNTEAFF. In DNA form, the CDR3 reads TGCGCCAGCAGTGAGGGGTTCATGAACACTGAAGCTTTCTTT. The chain has TRBV10-2 and TRBJ1-1, with D unclear. Trimming pared 2 bases from V and 0 bases from J, leaving 7 bases between. Germline-derived CDR1 and CDR2 are WSHSY and SAAADI. This CDR3 spans 14 amino acids.

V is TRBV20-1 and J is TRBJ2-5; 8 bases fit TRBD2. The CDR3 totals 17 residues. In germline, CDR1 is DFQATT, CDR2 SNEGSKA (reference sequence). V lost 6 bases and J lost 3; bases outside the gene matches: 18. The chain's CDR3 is CSAPPTGGPGFEETQYF. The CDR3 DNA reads TGCAGTGCCCCCCCGACGGGAGGGCCGGGTTTCGAAGAGACCCAGTACTTC.

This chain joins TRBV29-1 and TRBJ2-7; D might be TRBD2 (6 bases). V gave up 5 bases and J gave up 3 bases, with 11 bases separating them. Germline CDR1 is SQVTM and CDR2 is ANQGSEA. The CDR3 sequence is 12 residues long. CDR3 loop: CSVRRGDYEQYF. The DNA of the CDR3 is TGCAGCGTTCGGCGGGGAGACTACGAGCAGTACTTC.

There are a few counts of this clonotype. CDR3 sequence reads: CASSYSGRSDTQYF. The CDR3 DNA sequence: TGTGCCAGCAGTTATAGCGGGAGGTCAGATACGCAGTATTTT. The chain employs TRBV12-3 or TRBV12-4 and TRBJ2-3; TRBD2 agrees at 10 bases. V shed 4 bases and J 4 bases; nucleotides not matched to a gene: 2. CDR3 length: 14 amino acids.

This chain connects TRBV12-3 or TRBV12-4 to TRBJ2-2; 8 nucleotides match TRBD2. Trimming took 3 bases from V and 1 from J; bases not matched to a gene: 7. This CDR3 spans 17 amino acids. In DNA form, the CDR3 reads TGTGCCAGCAGTTTCCCGTTACGGGGGGGGAACACCGGGGAGCTGTTTTTT. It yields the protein CASSFPLRGGNTGELFF.

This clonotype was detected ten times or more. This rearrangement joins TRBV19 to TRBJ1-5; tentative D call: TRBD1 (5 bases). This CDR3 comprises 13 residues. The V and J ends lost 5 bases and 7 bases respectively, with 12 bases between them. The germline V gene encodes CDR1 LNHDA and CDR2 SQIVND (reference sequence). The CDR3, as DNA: TGTGCCAGTAGTTCACAGGTAGGGCAGCCCCAGCATTTT. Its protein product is CASSSQVGQPQHF.

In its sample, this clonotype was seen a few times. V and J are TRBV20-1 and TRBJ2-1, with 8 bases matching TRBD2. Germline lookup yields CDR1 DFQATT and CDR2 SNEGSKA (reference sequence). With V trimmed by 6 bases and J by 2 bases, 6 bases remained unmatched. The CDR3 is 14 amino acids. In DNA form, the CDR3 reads TGCAGTGCCCACCTTAGCGGGACCTACAATGAGCAGTTCTTC. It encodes CSAHLSGTYNEQFF.

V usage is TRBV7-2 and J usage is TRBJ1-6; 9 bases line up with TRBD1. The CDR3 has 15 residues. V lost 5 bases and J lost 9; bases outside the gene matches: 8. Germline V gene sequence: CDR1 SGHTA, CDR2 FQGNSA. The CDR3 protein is CASSLLGTGTSPLHF. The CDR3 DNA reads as TGTGCCAGCAGCCTCCTTGGGACAGGGACTTCACCCCTCCACTTT.

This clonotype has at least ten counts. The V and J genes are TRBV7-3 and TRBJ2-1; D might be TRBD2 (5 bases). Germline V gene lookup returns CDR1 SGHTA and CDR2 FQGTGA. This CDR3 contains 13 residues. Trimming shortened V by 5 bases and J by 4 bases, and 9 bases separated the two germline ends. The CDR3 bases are TGTGCCAGCAGCACTGGACTGTACAATGAGCAGTTCTTC. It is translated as CASSTGLYNEQFF.

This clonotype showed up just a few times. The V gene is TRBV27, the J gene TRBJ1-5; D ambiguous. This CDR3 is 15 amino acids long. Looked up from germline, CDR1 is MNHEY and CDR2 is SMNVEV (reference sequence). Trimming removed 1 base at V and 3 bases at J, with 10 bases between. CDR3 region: CASSLFAPINQPQHF. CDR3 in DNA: TGTGCCAGCAGTTTATTCGCCCCGATCAATCAGCCCCAGCATTTT.

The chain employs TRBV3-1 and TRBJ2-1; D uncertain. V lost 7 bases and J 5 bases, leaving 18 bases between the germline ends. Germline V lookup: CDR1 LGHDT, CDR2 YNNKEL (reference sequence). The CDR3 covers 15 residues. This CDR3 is CASKLADDGNNEQFF. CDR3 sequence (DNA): TGTGCCAGCAAGCTGGCGGACGACGGAAACAATGAGCAGTTCTTC.

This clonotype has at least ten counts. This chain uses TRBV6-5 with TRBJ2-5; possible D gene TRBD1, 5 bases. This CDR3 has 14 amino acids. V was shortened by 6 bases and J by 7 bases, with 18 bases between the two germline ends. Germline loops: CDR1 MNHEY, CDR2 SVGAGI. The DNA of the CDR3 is TGTGCCAGCAGAAACGCCCAGGGCCTGGGGACCCAGTACTTC. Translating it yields CASRNAQGLGTQYF.

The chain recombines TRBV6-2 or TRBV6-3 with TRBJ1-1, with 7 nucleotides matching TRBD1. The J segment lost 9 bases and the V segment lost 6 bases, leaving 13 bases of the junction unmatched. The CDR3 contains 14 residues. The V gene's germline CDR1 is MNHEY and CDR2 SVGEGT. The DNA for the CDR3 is TGTGCCAGCAGAGACGGAGCAGGGGGTGTAAAAGCTTTCTTT. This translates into CASRDGAGGVKAFF.

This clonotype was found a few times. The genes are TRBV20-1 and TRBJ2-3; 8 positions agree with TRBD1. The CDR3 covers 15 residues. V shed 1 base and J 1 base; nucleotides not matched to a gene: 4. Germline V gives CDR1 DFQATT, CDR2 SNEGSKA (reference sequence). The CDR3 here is CSARVGQGGTDTQYF. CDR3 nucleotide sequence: TGCAGTGCTAGAGTAGGACAGGGAGGCACAGATACGCAGTATTTT.

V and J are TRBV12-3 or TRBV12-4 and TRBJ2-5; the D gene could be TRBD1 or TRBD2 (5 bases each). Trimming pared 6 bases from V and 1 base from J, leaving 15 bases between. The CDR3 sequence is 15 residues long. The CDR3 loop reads CASSQKGDLQETQYF. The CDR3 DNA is TGTGCCAGCAGCCAAAAAGGGGACCTCCAAGAGACCCAGTACTTC.

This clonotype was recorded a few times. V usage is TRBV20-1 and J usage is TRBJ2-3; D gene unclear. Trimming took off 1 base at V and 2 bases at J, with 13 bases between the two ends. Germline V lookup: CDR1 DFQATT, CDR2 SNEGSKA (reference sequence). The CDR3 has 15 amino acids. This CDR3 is CSARGLRPPTDTQYF. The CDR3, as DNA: TGCAGTGCTAGAGGCCTGCGGCCCCCCACAGATACGCAGTATTTT.

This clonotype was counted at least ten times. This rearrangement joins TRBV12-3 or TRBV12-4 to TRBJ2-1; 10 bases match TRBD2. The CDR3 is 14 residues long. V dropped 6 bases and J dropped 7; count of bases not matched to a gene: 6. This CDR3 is CASSVSGRANEQFF. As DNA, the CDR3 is TGTGCCAGCAGCGTAAGCGGGAGGGCGAATGAGCAGTTCTTC.

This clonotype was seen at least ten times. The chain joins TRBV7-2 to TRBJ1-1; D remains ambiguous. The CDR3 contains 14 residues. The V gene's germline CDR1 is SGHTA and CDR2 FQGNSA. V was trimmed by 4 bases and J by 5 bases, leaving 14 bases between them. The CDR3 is CASSYPWGGTEAFF. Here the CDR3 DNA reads TGTGCCAGCAGCTACCCATGGGGAGGTACTGAAGCTTTCTTT.

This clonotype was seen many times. The CDR3 DNA sequence: TGTGCCAGCCAGGGCCCCATAGGGGTCGGAAACACTGAAGCTTTCTTT. Translation: CASQGPIGVGNTEAFF. The J gene is TRBJ1-1, the V gene TRBV6-5; D possibly corresponds to TRBD1 (5 bases). Per germline, CDR1 MNHEY and CDR2 SVGAGI. The V end was cut by 8 bases, the J end by 2 bases, with 21 bases between. CDR3 length: 16 residues.